One sample yielded the 9 T cell receptor beta chains listed below, sequenced in a study of OX40 agonist ivuxolimab in advanced cancers. Only in-frame clones appear in the TCRdb table, and some are missing; sequencing was by immunoSEQ multiplex PCR. The top ten clones hold less than 0.8% of a sample with tens of thousands of clones, about 89% of them seen once. The sequencing used CD4+ or CD8+ T cells sorted from blood, collected in a trial of the OX40 agonist ivuxolimab. The receptors were gathered from an adult with an advanced solid tumor such as melanoma, head and neck, liver or kidney cancer.

The CDR3 reads CASSRTGTTGELFF. The DNA of the CDR3 is TGTGCCAGCAGCCGGACAGGGACCACCGGGGAGCTGTTTTTT. V is TRBV5-8 and J is TRBJ2-2; 8 nucleotides align to TRBD1. The V gene end was trimmed by 4 bases and the J gene end by 4 bases; junction bases not matched to a gene: 3. The length of the CDR3 is 14 residues. Germline lookup yields CDR1 SGHTS and CDR2 YDEGEE. Combining the CDR3 with reference TRBV5-8 and TRBJ2-2 gives the whole variable domain EAGVTQSPTHLIKTRGQQATLRCSPISGHTSVYWYQQALGLGLQFLLWYDEGEERNRGNFPPRFSGRQFPNYSSELNVNALELEDSALYLCASSRTGTTGELFFGEGSRLTVL.

This clone was recorded only once. The chain is built from TRBV5-4 and TRBJ2-1; D is unclear. The CDR3 totals 13 residues. CDR1 and CDR2 from the germline V gene are SGHNT and YYREEE (reference sequence). The ends were cut back, 0 bases at V and 8 bases at J, with 9 bases in the middle. DNA for the CDR3: TGTGCCAGCAGCTTGGCGCGATTCGATGAGCAGTTCTTC. This translates into CASSLARFDEQFF.

V and J are TRBV19 and TRBJ2-1, with D perhaps matching TRBD1 or TRBD2 (5 bases each). The CDR3 length is 13 residues. Germline CDR1 reads LNHDA; CDR2 reads SQIVND (reference sequence). The ends were cut back, 7 bases at V and 6 bases at J, with 13 bases in the middle. Here the CDR3 reads CASTDARGNEQFF. The CDR3 DNA sequence: TGTGCCAGTACCGACGCGAGGGGCAATGAGCAGTTCTTC.

CDR3: CASSLETGRSYNEQFF. DNA for the CDR3: TGTGCCAGCAGCTTAGAGACGGGGAGATCCTACAATGAGCAGTTCTTC. V usage is TRBV7-6 and J usage is TRBJ2-1; weak D call: TRBD2 (5 bases). Trimming cost V 1 base and J 1 base, with 11 bases left between them. The CDR3 length is 16 residues. The V gene's germline CDR1 is SGHVS and CDR2 FNYEAQ.

The chain couples TRBV10-1 to TRBJ1-1; D is uncertain. Germline V lookup: CDR1 WNHNN, CDR2 SYGVQD (reference sequence). Trimming stripped 0 bases from V and 5 bases from J, with 10 bases between. The length of the CDR3 is 14 residues. CDR3 coding DNA: TGCGCCAGCAGTGAGTCAGGGCGGGGAACTGAAGCTTTCTTT. This sequence encodes CASSESGRGTEAFF.

The chain links TRBV30 to TRBJ2-7; no clear D gene. The V end lost 2 bases, the J end lost 3 bases, and 8 bases lay between the germline ends. Germline values: CDR1 GTSNPN, CDR2 SVGIG (reference sequence). This CDR3 is built from 12 residues. In DNA form, the CDR3 reads TGTGCCTGGAGTCGGTCAGGCTACGAGCAGTACTTC. It codes for CAWSRSGYEQYF.

V usage is TRBV7-2 and J usage is TRBJ1-5; 7 bases match TRBD1. J was trimmed by 1 base and V by 5 bases; bases with no gene match: 5. This CDR3 contains 15 residues. From germline, CDR1 is SGHTA and CDR2 FQGNSA. The CDR3 nucleotides read TGTGCCAGCAGCCAAGGGACAGCCAGCAATCAGCCCCAGCATTTT. Protein product: CASSQGTASNQPQHF.

The chain joins TRBV12-1 to TRBJ1-2. TRBV12-1 is shown as a pseudogene. This CDR3 has 13 residues. The CDR3 spells CASRFSGKDGYTF. The CDR3 nucleotides are TGTGCCAGCAGGTTCAGTGGGAAGGATGGCTACACCTTC.

V usage is TRBV27 and J usage is TRBJ1-1; unclear D gene. V lost 2 bases and J lost 1, with 17 bases in between. The CDR3 is 17 residues long. Germline V lookup: CDR1 MNHEY, CDR2 SMNVEV (reference sequence). The CDR3 sequence is CASSLRTGKSGNTEAFF. CDR3 in DNA: TGTGCCAGCAGTTTAAGAACCGGGAAATCGGGGAACACTGAAGCTTTCTTT.